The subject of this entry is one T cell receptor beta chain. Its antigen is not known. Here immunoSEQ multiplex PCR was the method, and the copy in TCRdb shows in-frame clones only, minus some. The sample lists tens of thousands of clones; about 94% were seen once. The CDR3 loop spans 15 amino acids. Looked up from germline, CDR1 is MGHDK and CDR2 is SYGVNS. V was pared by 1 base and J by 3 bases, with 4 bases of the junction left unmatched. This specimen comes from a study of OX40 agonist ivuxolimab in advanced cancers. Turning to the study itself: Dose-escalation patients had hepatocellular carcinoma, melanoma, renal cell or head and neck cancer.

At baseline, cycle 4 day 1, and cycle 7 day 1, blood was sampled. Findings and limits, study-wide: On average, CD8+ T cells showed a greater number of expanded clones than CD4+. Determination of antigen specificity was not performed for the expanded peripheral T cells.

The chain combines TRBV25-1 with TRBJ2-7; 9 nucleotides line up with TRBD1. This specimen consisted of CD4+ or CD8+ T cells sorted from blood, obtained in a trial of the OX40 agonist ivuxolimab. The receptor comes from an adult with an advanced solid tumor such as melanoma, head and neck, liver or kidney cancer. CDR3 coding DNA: TGTGCCAGCAGTGAATCGTGGACAGGGGTCTACGAGCAGTACTTC. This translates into CASSESWTGVYEQYF.